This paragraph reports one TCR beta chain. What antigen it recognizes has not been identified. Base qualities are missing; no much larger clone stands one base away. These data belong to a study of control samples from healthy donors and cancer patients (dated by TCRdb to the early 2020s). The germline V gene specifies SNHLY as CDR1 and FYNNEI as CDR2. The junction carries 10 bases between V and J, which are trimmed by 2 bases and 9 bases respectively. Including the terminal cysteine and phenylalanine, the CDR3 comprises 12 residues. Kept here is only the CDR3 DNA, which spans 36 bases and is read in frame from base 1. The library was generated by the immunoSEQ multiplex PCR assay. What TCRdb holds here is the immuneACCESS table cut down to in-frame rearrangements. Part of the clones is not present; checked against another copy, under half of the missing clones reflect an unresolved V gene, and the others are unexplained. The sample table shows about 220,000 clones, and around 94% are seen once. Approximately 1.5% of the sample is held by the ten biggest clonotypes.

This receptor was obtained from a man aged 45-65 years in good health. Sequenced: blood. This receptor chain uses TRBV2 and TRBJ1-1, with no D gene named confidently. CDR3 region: CASSESGLKAFF. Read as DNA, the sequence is TGTGCCAGCAGTGAATCTGGGCTTAAAGCTTTCTTT.